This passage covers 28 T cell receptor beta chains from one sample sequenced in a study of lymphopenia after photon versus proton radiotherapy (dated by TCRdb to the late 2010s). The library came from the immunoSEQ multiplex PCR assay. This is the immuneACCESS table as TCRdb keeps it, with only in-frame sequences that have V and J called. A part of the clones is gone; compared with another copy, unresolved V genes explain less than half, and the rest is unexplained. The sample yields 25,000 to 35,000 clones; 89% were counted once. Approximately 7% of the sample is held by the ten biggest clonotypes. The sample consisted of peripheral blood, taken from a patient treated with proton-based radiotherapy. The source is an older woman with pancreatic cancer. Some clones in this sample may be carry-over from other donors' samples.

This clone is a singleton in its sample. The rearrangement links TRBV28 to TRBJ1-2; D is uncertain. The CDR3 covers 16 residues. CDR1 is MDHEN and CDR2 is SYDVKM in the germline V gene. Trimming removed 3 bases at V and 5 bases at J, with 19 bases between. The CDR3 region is CASSFGPGEVPYGYTF. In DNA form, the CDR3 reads TGTGCCAGCAGTTTTGGTCCAGGCGAGGTTCCGTATGGCTACACCTTC.

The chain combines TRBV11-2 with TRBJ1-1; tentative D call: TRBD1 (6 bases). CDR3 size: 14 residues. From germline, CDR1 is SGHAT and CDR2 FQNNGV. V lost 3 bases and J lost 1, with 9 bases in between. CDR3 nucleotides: TGTGCCAGCAGCTTTGGACAGAGGAACACTGAAGCTTTCTTT. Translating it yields CASSFGQRNTEAFF.

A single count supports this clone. CDR3 loop: CASSPPTSPDTQYF. CDR3 nucleotides: TGTGCCAGCTCACCACCGACTAGTCCAGATACGCAGTATTTT. The rearrangement uses TRBV18 and TRBJ2-3; tentative D call: TRBD2 (6 bases). Germline V lookup: CDR1 KGHSH, CDR2 LQKENI. This CDR3 comprises 14 residues. V lost 0 bases, J lost 4 bases, and 8 bases lay in between.

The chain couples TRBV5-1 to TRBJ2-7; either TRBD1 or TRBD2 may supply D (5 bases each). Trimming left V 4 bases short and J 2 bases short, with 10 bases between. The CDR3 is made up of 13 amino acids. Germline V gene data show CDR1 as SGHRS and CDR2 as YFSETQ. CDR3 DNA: TGCGCCAGCAGCGGGGACGGGACCTACGAGCAGTACTTC. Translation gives CASSGDGTYEQYF. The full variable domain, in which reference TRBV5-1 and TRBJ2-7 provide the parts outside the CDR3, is KAGVTQTPRYLIKTRGQQVTLSCSPISGHRSVSWYQQTPGQGLQFLFEYFSETQRNKGNFPGRFSGRQFSNSRSEMNVSTLELGDSALYLCASSGDGTYEQYFGPGTRLTVT.

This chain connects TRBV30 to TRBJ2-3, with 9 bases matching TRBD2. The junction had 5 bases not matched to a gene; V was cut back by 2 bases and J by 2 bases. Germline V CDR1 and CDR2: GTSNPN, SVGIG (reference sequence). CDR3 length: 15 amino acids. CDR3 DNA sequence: TGTGCCTGGAGTATACTAGCGGGCTCCACAGATACGCAGTATTTT. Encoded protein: CAWSILAGSTDTQYF.

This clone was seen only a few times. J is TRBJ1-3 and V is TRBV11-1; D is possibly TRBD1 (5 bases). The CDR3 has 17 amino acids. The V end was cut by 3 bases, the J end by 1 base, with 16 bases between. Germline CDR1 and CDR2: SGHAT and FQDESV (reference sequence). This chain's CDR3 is CASSFGTQGPSGNTIYF. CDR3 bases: TGTGCCAGCAGCTTTGGGACGCAGGGCCCTTCTGGAAACACCATATATTTT. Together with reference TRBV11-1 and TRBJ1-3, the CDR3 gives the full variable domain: EAEVAQSPRYKITEKSQAVAFWCDPISGHATLYWYRQILGQGPELLVQFQDESVVDDSQLPKDRFSAERLKGVDSTLKIQPAELGDSAMYLCASSFGTQGPSGNTIYFGEGSWLTVV.

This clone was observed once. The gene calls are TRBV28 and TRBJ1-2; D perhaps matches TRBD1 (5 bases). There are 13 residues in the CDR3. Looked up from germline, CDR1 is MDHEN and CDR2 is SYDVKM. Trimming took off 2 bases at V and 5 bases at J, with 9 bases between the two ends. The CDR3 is CASSLTGPYGYTF. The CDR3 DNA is TGTGCCAGCAGTTTAACAGGCCCATATGGCTACACCTTC.

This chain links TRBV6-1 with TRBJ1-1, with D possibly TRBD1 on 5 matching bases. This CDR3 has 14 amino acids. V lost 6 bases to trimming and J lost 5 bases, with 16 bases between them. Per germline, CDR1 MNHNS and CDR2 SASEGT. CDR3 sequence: CASSAGWLSTEAFF. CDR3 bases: TGTGCCAGCAGCGCAGGGTGGCTTTCGACTGAAGCTTTCTTT.

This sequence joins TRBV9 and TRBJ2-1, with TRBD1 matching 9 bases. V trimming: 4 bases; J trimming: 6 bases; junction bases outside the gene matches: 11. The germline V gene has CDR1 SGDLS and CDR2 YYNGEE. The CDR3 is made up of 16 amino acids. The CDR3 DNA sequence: TGTGCCAGCAGCCCGGTTGGGACAGGGAGGGCCAATGAGCAGTTCTTC. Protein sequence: CASSPVGTGRANEQFF.

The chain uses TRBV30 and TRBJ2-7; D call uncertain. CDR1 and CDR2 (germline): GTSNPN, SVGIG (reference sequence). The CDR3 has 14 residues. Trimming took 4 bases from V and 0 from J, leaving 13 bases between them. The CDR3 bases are TGTGCCTGGAAAAGGGCTCTCAGCTCCTACGAGCAGTACTTC. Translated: CAWKRALSSYEQYF.

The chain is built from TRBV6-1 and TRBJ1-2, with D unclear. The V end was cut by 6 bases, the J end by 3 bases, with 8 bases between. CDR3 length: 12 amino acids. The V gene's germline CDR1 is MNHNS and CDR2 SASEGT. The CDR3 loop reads CASRRIDYGYTF. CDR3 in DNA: TGTGCCAGCAGGAGAATTGACTATGGCTACACCTTC.

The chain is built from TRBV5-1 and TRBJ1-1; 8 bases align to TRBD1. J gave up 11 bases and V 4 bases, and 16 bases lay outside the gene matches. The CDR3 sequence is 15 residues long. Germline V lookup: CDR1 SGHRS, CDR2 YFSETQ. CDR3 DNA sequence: TGCGCCAGCAGCGTTTCCGGGACAGGACCCCGATATGCTTTCTTT. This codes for CASSVSGTGPRYAFF.

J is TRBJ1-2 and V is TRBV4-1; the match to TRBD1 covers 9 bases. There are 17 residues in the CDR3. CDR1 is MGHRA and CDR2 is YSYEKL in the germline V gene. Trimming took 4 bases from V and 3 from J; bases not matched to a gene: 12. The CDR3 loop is CASSPEGQGKDYYGYTF. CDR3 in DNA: TGCGCCAGCAGCCCCGAGGGACAGGGAAAGGACTACTATGGCTACACCTTC.

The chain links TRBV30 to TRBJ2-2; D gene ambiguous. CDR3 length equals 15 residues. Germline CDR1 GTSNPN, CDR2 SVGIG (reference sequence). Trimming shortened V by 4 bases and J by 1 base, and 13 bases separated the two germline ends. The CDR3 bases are TGTGCCTGGACTCGAGGAGCGCTGAACACCGGGGAGCTGTTTTTT. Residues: CAWTRGALNTGELFF.

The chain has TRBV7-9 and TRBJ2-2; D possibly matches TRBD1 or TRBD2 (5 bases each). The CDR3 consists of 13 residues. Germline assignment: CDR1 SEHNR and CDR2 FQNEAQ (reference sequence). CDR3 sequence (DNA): TGTGCTACCTTGTCGGGACCCACCGGGGAGCTGTTTTTT. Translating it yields CATLSGPTGELFF.

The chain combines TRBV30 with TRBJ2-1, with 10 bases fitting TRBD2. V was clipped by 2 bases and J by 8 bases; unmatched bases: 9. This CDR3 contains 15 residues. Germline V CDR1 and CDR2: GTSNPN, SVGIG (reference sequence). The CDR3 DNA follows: TGTGCCTGGAGTTCCGGACTAGCGGAAACCGATGAGCAGTTCTTC. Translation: CAWSSGLAETDEQFF.

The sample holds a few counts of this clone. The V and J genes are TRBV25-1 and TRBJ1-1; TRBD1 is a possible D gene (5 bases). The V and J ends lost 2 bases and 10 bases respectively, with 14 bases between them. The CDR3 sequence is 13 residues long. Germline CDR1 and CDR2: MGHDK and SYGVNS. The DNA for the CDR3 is TGTGCCAGCAGTGAAATTCGGGACGGGCGAGCTTTCTTT. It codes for CASSEIRDGRAFF. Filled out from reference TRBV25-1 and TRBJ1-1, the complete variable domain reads EADIYQTPRYLVIGTGKKITLECSQTMGHDKMYWYQQDPGMELHLIHYSYGVNSTEKGDLSSESTVSRIRTEHFPLTLESARPSHTSQYLCASSEIRDGRAFFGQGTRLTVV.

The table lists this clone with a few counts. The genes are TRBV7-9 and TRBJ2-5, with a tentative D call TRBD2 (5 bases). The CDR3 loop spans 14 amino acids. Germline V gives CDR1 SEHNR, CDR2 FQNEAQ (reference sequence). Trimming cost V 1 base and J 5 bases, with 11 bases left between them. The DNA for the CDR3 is TGTGCCAGCAGCTTAGAAATGGCGGGTGAGACCCAGTACTTC. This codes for CASSLEMAGETQYF.

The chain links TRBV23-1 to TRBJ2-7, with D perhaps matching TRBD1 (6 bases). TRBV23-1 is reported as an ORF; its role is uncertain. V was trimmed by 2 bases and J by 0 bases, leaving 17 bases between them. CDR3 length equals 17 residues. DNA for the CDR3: TGCGCCAGCAGTCAAAGTTCACGGGACATTTGCTCCTACGAGCAGTACTTC. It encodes CASSQSSRDICSYEQYF.

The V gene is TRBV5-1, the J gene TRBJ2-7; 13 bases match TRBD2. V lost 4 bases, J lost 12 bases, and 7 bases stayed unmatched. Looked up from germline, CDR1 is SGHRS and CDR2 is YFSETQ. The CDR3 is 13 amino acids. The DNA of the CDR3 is TGCGCCAGCAGCACGGGACTAGCGGGGCAGGGGTACTTC. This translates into CASSTGLAGQGYF. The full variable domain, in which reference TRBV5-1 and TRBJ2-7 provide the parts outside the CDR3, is KAGVTQTPRYLIKTRGQQVTLSCSPISGHRSVSWYQQTPGQGLQFLFEYFSETQRNKGNFPGRFSGRQFSNSRSEMNVSTLELGDSALYLCASSTGLAGQGYFGPGTRLTVT.

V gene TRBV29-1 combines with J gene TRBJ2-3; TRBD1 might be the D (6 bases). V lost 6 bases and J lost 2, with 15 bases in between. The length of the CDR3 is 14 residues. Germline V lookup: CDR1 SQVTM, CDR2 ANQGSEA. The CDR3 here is CSVLRDKNTDTQYF. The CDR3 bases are TGCAGCGTGCTCCGGGACAAGAACACAGATACGCAGTATTTT.

CDR3 region: CASSGLLAYEQYF. CDR3 coding DNA: TGTGCCAGCAGCGGTCTACTAGCGTACGAGCAGTACTTC. This chain links TRBV2 with TRBJ2-7, with TRBD2 matching 7 bases. CDR3 length: 13 residues. CDR1 and CDR2 (germline): SNHLY, FYNNEI. J gave up 4 bases and V 6 bases, and 6 bases lay outside the gene matches.

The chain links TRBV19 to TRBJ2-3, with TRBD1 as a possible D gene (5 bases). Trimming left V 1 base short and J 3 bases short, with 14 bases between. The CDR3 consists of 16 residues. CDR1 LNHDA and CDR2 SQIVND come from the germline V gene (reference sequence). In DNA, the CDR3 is TGTGCCAGTAGTATAGTTAGGGGCTTCCTGACAGATACGCAGTATTTT. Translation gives CASSIVRGFLTDTQYF. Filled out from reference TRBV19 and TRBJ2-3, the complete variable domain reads DGGITQSPKYLFRKEGQNVTLSCEQNLNHDAMYWYRQDPGQGLRLIYYSQIVNDFQKGDIAEGYSVSREKKESFPLTVTSAQKNPTAFYLCASSIVRGFLTDTQYFGPGTRLTVL.

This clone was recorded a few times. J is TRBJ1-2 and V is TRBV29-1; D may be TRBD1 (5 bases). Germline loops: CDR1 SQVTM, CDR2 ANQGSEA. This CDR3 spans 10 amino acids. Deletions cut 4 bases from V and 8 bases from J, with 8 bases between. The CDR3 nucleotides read TGCAGCGTTGGGGAGGGGGGCTACACCTTC. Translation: CSVGEGGYTF.

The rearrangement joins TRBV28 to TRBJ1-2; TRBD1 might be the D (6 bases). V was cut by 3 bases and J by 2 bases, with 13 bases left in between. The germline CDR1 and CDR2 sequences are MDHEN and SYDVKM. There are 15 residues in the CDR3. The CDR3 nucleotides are TGTGCCAGCAGTTTGACTTCCGGGACAAACTATGGCTACACCTTC. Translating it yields CASSLTSGTNYGYTF.

CDR3 nucleotides: TGTGCCAGCAGTTCCCCGGGAAGTCGAGGGACTGAAGCTTTCTTT. This translates into CASSSPGSRGTEAFF. The chain employs TRBV27 and TRBJ1-1; no clear D. V dropped 4 bases and J dropped 5 bases, with 17 bases sitting between them. The CDR3 spans 15 residues. Germline V gene sequence: CDR1 MNHEY, CDR2 SMNVEV (reference sequence).

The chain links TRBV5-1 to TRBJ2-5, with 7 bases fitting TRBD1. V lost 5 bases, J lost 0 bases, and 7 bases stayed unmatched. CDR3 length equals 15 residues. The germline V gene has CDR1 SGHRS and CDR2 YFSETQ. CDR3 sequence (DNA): TGCGCCAGCAGATCACAACAGGGGTACCAAGAGACCCAGTACTTC. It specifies CASRSQQGYQETQYF.

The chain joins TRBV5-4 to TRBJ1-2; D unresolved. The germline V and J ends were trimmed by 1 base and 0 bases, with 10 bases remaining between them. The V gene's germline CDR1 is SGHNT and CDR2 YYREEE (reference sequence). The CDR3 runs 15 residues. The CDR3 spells CASSLYFTANYGYTF. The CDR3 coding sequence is TGTGCCAGCAGCTTGTACTTCACAGCTAACTATGGCTACACCTTC.